The 7 T cell receptor beta chains reported below all come from one sample, sequenced in a study of cytomegalovirus exposure and HLA in healthy donors. Both 60 Vbeta primers and 13 Jbeta primers went into the PCR. Produced via immunoSEQ multiplex PCR; TCRdb's table is partial and in-frame only. Seen here are 200,000 to 250,000 clones, 70% to 80% observed once, and the top ten hold approximately 0.22%. Material for sequencing was PBMCs. The receptors derive from a girl aged 2-10 years in good health and CMV-seronegative.

This chain uses TRBV4-2 with TRBJ1-4; D is unresolved. V dropped 0 bases and J dropped 7 bases, with 21 bases sitting between them. CDR1 is LGHNA, CDR2 YNFKEQ, per germline. This CDR3 has 18 residues. This chain's CDR3 is CASSQDMTVRARGEKLFF. Written as DNA, the CDR3 is TGTGCCAGCAGCCAAGATATGACTGTACGGGCGCGGGGTGAAAAACTGTTTTTT.

The V and J genes are TRBV7-2 and TRBJ2-7, with TRBD1 matching over 10 bases. This CDR3 region has 15 residues. The germline gives CDR1 SGHTA, CDR2 FQGNSA. With V trimmed by 3 bases and J by 0 bases, 2 bases remained unmatched. The CDR3 DNA reads as TGTGCCAGCAGCTTCTGGACAGGGGGCTCCTACGAGCAGTACTTC. Amino acid sequence: CASSFWTGGSYEQYF.

The chain carries TRBV11-2 and TRBJ2-1; possibly TRBD2 for D (5 bases). With 2 bases removed from V and 10 bases from J, the gap between germline ends came to 18 bases. The CDR3 has 15 amino acids. Germline V gene data show CDR1 as SGHAT and CDR2 as FQNNGV. Written as DNA, the CDR3 is TGTGCCAGCAGCTTAAGACTATCTATTAGAGGGGAGCAGTTCTTC. Protein sequence: CASSLRLSIRGEQFF.

The J gene is TRBJ2-2, the V gene TRBV6-1, with 7 nucleotides matching TRBD1. With 7 bases clipped from V and 6 bases from J, the junction kept 11 bases outside the gene matches. Germline V gives CDR1 MNHNS, CDR2 SASEGT. The CDR3 is 15 residues long. Here the CDR3 DNA reads TGTGCCAGCACCACGGACAGGCTGCTGCCCGGGGAGCTGTTTTTT. It translates to CASTTDRLLPGELFF.

The rearrangement joins TRBV6-5 to TRBJ1-2; a possible D gene is TRBD1 (5 bases). The V end was cut by 5 bases, the J end by 5 bases, with 18 bases between. This CDR3 is 15 amino acids long. Looked up from germline, CDR1 is MNHEY and CDR2 is SVGAGI. CDR3 loop: CASSPLRDSLYGYTF. CDR3 sequence (DNA): TGTGCCAGCAGTCCCCTTCGAGACAGTCTATATGGCTACACCTTC.

The chain carries TRBV7-3 and TRBJ2-3, with TRBD2 matching 8 bases. The CDR3 is made up of 14 amino acids. CDR1 is SGHTA and CDR2 is FQGTGA in the germline V gene. Trimming took 5 bases from V and 5 from J; bases not matched to a gene: 6. The chain's CDR3 is CASSRTSGGDTQYF. As DNA, the CDR3 is TGTGCCAGCAGCCGCACTAGCGGAGGAGATACGCAGTATTTT.

This chain uses TRBV29-1 with TRBJ1-1, with TRBD1 matching over 11 bases. Trimming removed 7 bases from V and 3 bases from J; junction bases left unmatched: 1. Germline CDR1 and CDR2: SQVTM and ANQGSEA. The CDR3 loop spans 12 amino acids. Here the CDR3 reads CSAGQGDTEAFF. In DNA, the CDR3 is TGCAGCGCGGGACAGGGGGACACTGAAGCTTTCTTT. Variable domain in full (rest from reference TRBV29-1 and TRBJ1-1): SAVISQKPSRDICQRGTSLTIQCQVDSQVTMMFWYRQQPGQSLTLIATANQGSEATYESGFVIDKFPISRPNLTFSTLTVSNMSPEDSSIYLCSAGQGDTEAFFGQGTRLTVV.